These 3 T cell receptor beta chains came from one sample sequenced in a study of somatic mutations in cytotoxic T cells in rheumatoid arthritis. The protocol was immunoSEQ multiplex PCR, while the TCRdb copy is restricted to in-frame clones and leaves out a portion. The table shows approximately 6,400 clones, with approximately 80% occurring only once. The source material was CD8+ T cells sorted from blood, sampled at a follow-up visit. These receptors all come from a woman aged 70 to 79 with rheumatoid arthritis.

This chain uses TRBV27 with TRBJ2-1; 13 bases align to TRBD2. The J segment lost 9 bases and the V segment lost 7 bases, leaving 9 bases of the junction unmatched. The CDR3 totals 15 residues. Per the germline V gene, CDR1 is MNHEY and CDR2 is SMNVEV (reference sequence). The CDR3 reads CASTLLAGGSGEQFF. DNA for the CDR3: TGTGCCAGCACTCTACTAGCGGGAGGGTCGGGTGAGCAGTTCTTC.

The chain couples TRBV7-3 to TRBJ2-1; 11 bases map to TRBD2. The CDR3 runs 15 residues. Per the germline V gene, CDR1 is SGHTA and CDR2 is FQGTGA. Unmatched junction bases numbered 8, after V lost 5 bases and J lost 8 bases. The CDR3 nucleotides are TGTGCCAGCAGCCTACTAGCGGGGGCGTTTGATGAGCAGTTCTTC. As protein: CASSLLAGAFDEQFF.

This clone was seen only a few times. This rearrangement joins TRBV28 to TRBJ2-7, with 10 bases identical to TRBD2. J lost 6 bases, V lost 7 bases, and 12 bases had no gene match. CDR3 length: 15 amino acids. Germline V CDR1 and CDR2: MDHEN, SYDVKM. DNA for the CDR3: TGTGCCAGCAACGGTTCGGGCACTAGCGGGACCGAGCAGTACTTC. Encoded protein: CASNGSGTSGTEQYF.